These 7 T cell receptor beta chains were all obtained from the same sample, sequenced in a study of PD-1 blockade in mismatch repair-deficient tumors (dated by TCRdb to the late 2010s). Library method: the immunoSEQ multiplex PCR assay. The table was pulled from immuneACCESS by TCRdb, which kept in-frame rearrangements only. Such tables lose some clones; where checked, under half of the loss comes from unresolved V genes, and the rest has no known cause. For this sample there are about 19,000 clones; over 75% appear just once. Less than 1.5% of the sample lies in the top ten. Specimen: PBMCs, collected 52 weeks after starting pembrolizumab. These receptors came from an adult with mismatch repair-deficient cancer.

V usage is TRBV30 and J usage is TRBJ1-3, with a weak D call TRBD1 (5 bases). V lost 1 base to trimming and J lost 0 bases, with 13 bases between them. Germline assignment: CDR1 GTSNPN and CDR2 SVGIG (reference sequence). This CDR3 region has 16 residues. The CDR3 region has the DNA TGTGCCTGGAGTGCATTGGAGGGGTACTCTGGAAACACCATATATTTT. This codes for CAWSALEGYSGNTIYF.

The V gene is TRBV28, the J gene TRBJ1-1; a possible D gene is TRBD1 (5 bases). The ends were cut back, 7 bases at V and 5 bases at J, with 17 bases in the middle. This CDR3 has 14 amino acids. CDR1 MDHEN and CDR2 SYDVKM come from the germline V gene. The CDR3, as DNA: TGTGCCAGCATCTGGGGCCAGGATTGGACTGAAGCTTTCTTT. Translating gives CASIWGQDWTEAFF.

Concerning this clone itself: Other nucleotide sequences from this sample produce the same CDR3. The chain links TRBV28 to TRBJ2-7; 9 positions match TRBD2. CDR3 length: 15 residues. Trimming removed 6 bases from V and 3 bases from J; junction bases left unmatched: 9. In germline, CDR1 is MDHEN, CDR2 SYDVKM. CDR3 coding DNA: TGTGCCAGCAGAATAGCGGGAGTCCCTTACTACGAGCAGTACTTC. Protein product: CASRIAGVPYYEQYF.

The V call is TRBV2, the J call TRBJ1-4; TRBD1 might be the D (5 bases). V was trimmed by 7 bases and J by 0 bases, leaving 6 bases between them. The V gene's germline CDR1 is SNHLY and CDR2 FYNNEI. This CDR3 contains 13 residues. CDR3 protein: CASKQATNEKLFF. The CDR3 bases are TGTGCCAGCAAACAGGCAACTAATGAAAAACTGTTTTTT.

V gene TRBV7-8 combines with J gene TRBJ1-5; 7 positions match TRBD1. The CDR3 sequence is 15 residues long. V shed 1 base and J 7 bases; nucleotides not matched to a gene: 7. Germline assignment: CDR1 SGHVS and CDR2 FQNEAQ. This CDR3 is CASSLGTGAGQPQHF. CDR3 DNA: TGTGCCAGCAGCTTAGGGACAGGTGCAGGCCAGCCCCAGCATTTT.

The chain links TRBV7-3 to TRBJ2-3; 7 bases fit TRBD2. The CDR3 covers 13 residues. With V trimmed by 4 bases and J by 11 bases, 9 bases remained unmatched. Germline assignment: CDR1 SGHTA and CDR2 FQGTGA. The CDR3 is CASSYSPREKQYF. CDR3 nucleotides: TGTGCCAGCAGCTACTCTCCGCGGGAGAAGCAGTATTTT.

This sequence joins TRBV2 and TRBJ2-2; D gene ambiguous. Trimming shortened V by 3 bases and J by 6 bases, and 11 bases separated the two germline ends. Germline assignment: CDR1 SNHLY and CDR2 FYNNEI. CDR3 length: 14 residues. CDR3 residues: CASSDFSRAGELFF. The CDR3 DNA is TGTGCCAGCAGTGATTTCTCCCGGGCCGGGGAGCTGTTTTTT.